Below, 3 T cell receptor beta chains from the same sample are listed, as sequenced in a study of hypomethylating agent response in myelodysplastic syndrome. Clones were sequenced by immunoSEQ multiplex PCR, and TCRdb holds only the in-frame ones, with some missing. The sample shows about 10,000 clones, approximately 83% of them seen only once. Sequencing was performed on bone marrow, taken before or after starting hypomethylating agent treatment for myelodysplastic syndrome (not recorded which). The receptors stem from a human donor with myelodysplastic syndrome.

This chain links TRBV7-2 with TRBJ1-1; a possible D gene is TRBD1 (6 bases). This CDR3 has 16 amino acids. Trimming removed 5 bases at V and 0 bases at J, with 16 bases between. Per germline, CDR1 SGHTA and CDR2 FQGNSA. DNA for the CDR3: TGTGCCAGCAGCCTGAAACCGGGACATCTGAACACTGAAGCTTTCTTT. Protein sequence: CASSLKPGHLNTEAFF.

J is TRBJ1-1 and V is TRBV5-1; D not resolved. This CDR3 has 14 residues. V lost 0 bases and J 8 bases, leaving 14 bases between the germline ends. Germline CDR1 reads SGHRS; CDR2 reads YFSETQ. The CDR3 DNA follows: TGCGCCAGCAGCTTGGCAGCGGCAGGTGGGGAAGCTTTCTTT. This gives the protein CASSLAAAGGEAFF. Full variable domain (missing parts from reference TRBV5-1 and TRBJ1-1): KAGVTQTPRYLIKTRGQQVTLSCSPISGHRSVSWYQQTPGQGLQFLFEYFSETQRNKGNFPGRFSGRQFSNSRSEMNVSTLELGDSALYLCASSLAAAGGEAFFGQGTRLTVV.

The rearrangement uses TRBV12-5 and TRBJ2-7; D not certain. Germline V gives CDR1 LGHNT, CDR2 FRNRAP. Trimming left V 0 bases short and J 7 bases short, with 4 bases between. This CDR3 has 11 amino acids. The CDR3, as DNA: TGTGCTAGTGGTTTGGTCAGGGAGCAGTACTTC. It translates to CASGLVREQYF.